Presented here are 18 T cell receptor beta chains from one specimen sequenced in a study of blood T cell repertoires in COVID-19. Method: immunoSEQ multiplex PCR; TCRdb's copy keeps in-frame clones and lacks some. The data contain about 270,000 clones, 82% of them singletons. Sequencing was carried out using peripheral blood. The source of these receptors is a woman aged 18-29 years with acute or convalescent COVID-19.

Written as DNA, the CDR3 is TGTGCCAGCAGTTACTCAGAGAAGGGCGGGAGGTGGGACTACGAGCAGTACTTC. It is translated as CASSYSEKGGRWDYEQYF. The chain combines TRBV6-2 or TRBV6-3 with TRBJ2-7; TRBD2 aligns across 8 bases. This CDR3 region has 18 residues. The germline CDR1 and CDR2 sequences are MNHEY and SVGEGT. J lost 3 bases, V lost 0 bases, and 13 bases had no gene match.

The chain joins TRBV6-5 to TRBJ1-5; no reliable D call. V lost 4 bases and J 4 bases, leaving 5 bases between the germline ends. Germline values: CDR1 MNHEY, CDR2 SVGAGI. The CDR3 extends over 12 amino acids. CDR3 in amino acids: CASSSMNQPQHF. CDR3 bases: TGTGCCAGCAGTTCCATGAATCAGCCCCAGCATTTT.

The rearrangement uses TRBV11-2 and TRBJ1-2; no definite D call. The CDR3 is 14 residues long. Germline-derived CDR1 and CDR2 are SGHAT and FQNNGV. With 5 bases removed from V and 1 base from J, the gap between germline ends came to 11 bases. The chain's CDR3 is CASSRRGLNYGYTF. Written as DNA, the CDR3 is TGTGCCAGCAGCCGAAGAGGCCTTAACTATGGCTACACCTTC. Supplemented by reference TRBV11-2 and TRBJ1-2, the full variable domain reads EAGVAQSPRYKIIEKRQSVAFWCNPISGHATLYWYQQILGQGPKLLIQFQNNGVVDDSQLPKDRFSAERLKGVDSTLKIQPAKLEDSAVYLCASSRRGLNYGYTFGSGTRLTVV.

This chain joins TRBV11-3 and TRBJ2-2, with 7 bases aligning to TRBD1. The V and J ends lost 5 bases and 6 bases, in that order; junction bases with no gene match: 3. This CDR3 has 13 residues. Germline CDR1 SGHNT, CDR2 YENEEA. CDR3 in amino acids: CASSETGAGELFF. CDR3 DNA: TGTGCCAGCAGCGAAACAGGGGCCGGGGAGCTGTTTTTT.

The chain links TRBV27 to TRBJ2-1, with D possibly matching TRBD2 (6 bases). The V gene's germline CDR1 is MNHEY and CDR2 SMNVEV (reference sequence). CDR3 length: 15 residues. The V and J ends lost 5 bases and 3 bases respectively, with 14 bases between them. CDR3 DNA: TGTGCCAGCAGTGGGCTTGGGGGAGGCTACAATGAGCAGTTCTTC. It codes for CASSGLGGGYNEQFF.

The V gene is TRBV20-1, the J gene TRBJ2-1; D is unresolved. The germline V gene encodes CDR1 DFQATT and CDR2 SNEGSKA (reference sequence). The CDR3 totals 11 residues. V lost 3 bases and J 10 bases, leaving 10 bases between the germline ends. This CDR3 is CSASGSREQFF. In DNA form, the CDR3 reads TGCAGTGCTAGTGGGTCACGGGAGCAGTTCTTC.

The rearrangement joins TRBV29-1 to TRBJ2-5; 9 bases line up with TRBD1. Trimming cost V 6 bases and J 5 bases; bases outside gene matches: 10. This CDR3 is built from 14 residues. The germline V gene has CDR1 SQVTM and CDR2 ANQGSEA. CDR3 in DNA: TGCAGCGTCGATATTACAGGGGGCCGGGAGACCCAGTACTTC. Encoded protein: CSVDITGGRETQYF.

The rearrangement uses TRBV14 and TRBJ2-3, with D possibly TRBD2 on 6 matching bases. V lost 4 bases to trimming and J lost 4 bases, with 9 bases between them. Germline V gene data show CDR1 as SGHDN and CDR2 as FVKESK. The CDR3 length is 13 residues. CDR3 nucleotide sequence: TGTGCCAGCAGCCTGGGGGGTGCAGATACGCAGTATTTT. This translates into CASSLGGADTQYF.

As concerns this clone: A much larger clone lies one base from this, so it may be a read error. The V gene is TRBV11-3, the J gene TRBJ1-1; D gene ambiguous. Germline CDR1 SGHNT, CDR2 YENEEA. V shed 0 bases and J shed 1 base, with 3 bases lying between them. The CDR3 has 13 amino acids. The CDR3 DNA sequence: TGTGCCAGCAGCTTAGACAGGAACACTGAAGCTTTCTTT. It specifies CASSLDRNTEAFF. Combining the CDR3 with reference TRBV11-3 and TRBJ1-1 gives the whole variable domain EAGVVQSPRYKIIEKKQPVAFWCNPISGHNTLYWYLQNLGQGPELLIRYENEEAVDDSQLPKDRFSAERLKGVDSTLKIQPAELGDSAVYLCASSLDRNTEAFFGQGTRLTVV.

The chain is built from TRBV29-1 and TRBJ2-3; 10 bases line up with TRBD1. The CDR3 has 14 amino acids. Trimming removed 7 bases from V and 5 bases from J; junction bases left unmatched: 9. CDR1 and CDR2 (germline): SQVTM, ANQGSEA. The chain's CDR3 is CSASSTGGVDTQYF. The CDR3 DNA follows: TGCAGCGCTTCGTCGACAGGGGGCGTAGATACGCAGTATTTT.

The chain joins TRBV4-3 to TRBJ1-1; D is ambiguous. Germline CDR1 and CDR2: LGHNA and YSLEER. Trimming took off 3 bases at V and 4 bases at J, with 9 bases between the two ends. The CDR3 consists of 13 residues. The CDR3 DNA sequence: TGCGCCAGCAGCCAGTCCCGAGGCACTGAAGCTTTCTTT. Its protein product is CASSQSRGTEAFF.

This clone was found a few times. The V gene is TRBV9, the J gene TRBJ2-1; D call uncertain. The germline CDR1 and CDR2 sequences are SGDLS and YYNGEE. CDR3 size: 14 residues. V lost 3 bases, J lost 8 bases, and 15 bases lay in between. The CDR3 coding sequence is TGTGCCAGCAGCGCCGGTGCCTCTCCGCATGAGCAGTTCTTC. This sequence encodes CASSAGASPHEQFF.

This clone was picked up a small number of times. Additional DNA sequences in this sample encode the identical CDR3. The rearrangement links TRBV28 to TRBJ1-5; D is possibly TRBD1 (6 bases). Trimming cost V 3 bases and J 7 bases, with 7 bases left between them. This CDR3 is 12 amino acids long. Germline CDR1 and CDR2: MDHEN and SYDVKM. The CDR3 DNA reads as TGTGCCAGCAGTTTGAGGGGGCAGCCCCAGCATTTT. Protein: CASSLRGQPQHF.

The rearrangement joins TRBV6-6 to TRBJ2-5; tentatively, D is TRBD2 (6 bases). V was cut by 8 bases and J by 5 bases, with 18 bases left in between. The CDR3 totals 14 residues. The V gene's germline CDR1 is MNHNY and CDR2 SVGAGI (reference sequence). The CDR3 nucleotides are TGTGCCAGCCTCCCCGCGGGGAAGGGGGAGACCCAGTACTTC. Protein sequence: CASLPAGKGETQYF.

CDR3 sequence reads: CASSYIQNYGYTF. The DNA of the CDR3 is TGTGCCAGCAGTTACATACAGAACTATGGCTACACCTTC. V gene TRBV6-5 combines with J gene TRBJ1-2; the D is unclear. Trimming left V 2 bases short and J 2 bases short, with 6 bases between. Germline CDR1 MNHEY, CDR2 SVGAGI. The CDR3 covers 13 residues.

The rearrangement joins TRBV7-2 to TRBJ2-3; TRBD1 aligns across 7 bases. Trimming cost V 7 bases and J 6 bases; bases outside gene matches: 7. The length of the CDR3 is 13 residues. Germline CDR1 and CDR2: SGHTA and FQGNSA. Here the CDR3 reads CASTRDSPDTQYF. CDR3 DNA: TGTGCCAGCACCCGGGACAGTCCGGATACGCAGTATTTT.

This clone was picked up one time. This chain links TRBV9 with TRBJ2-1; TRBD2 matches at 10 bases. With V trimmed by 0 bases and J by 8 bases, 11 bases remained unmatched. CDR3 length: 17 residues. Germline values: CDR1 SGDLS, CDR2 YYNGEE. The CDR3, as DNA: TGTGCCAGCAGCGTAGAAGCTAGCGGGAGTTTCATCCATGAGCAGTTCTTC. This codes for CASSVEASGSFIHEQFF.

This clone came up once. The genes are TRBV2 and TRBJ2-2; tentatively, D is TRBD2 (5 bases). CDR1 and CDR2 (germline): SNHLY, FYNNEI. CDR3 length: 14 residues. Trimming removed 8 bases at V and 6 bases at J, with 16 bases between. This CDR3 is CASGGQVGAGELFF. CDR3 bases: TGTGCCAGCGGAGGCCAGGTTGGTGCCGGGGAGCTGTTTTTT.